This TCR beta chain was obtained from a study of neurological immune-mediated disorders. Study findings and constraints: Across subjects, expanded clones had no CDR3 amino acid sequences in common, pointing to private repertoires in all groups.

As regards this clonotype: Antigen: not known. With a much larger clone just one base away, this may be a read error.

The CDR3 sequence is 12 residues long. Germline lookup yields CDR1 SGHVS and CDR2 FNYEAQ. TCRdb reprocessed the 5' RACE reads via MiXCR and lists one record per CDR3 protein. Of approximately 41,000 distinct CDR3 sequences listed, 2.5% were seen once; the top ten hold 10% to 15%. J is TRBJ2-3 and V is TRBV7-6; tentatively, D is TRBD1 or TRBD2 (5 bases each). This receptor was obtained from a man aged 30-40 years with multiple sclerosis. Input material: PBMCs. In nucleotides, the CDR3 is TGTGTCAGCAGCCGGGGCCCAGATACGCAGTATTTT. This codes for CVSSRGPDTQYF.